The source of this T cell receptor (beta chain) is a study of T-cell memory formation after mild COVID-19. Study results and limitations: Cross-reactive memory seemingly joined, as some responding clones were found in pre-infection memory.

Each CDR3 protein gets one entry after TCRdb re-called the 5' RACE reads with MiXCR. The data hold about 440,000 distinct CDR3 sequences, with about 19% observed a single time. The germline gives CDR1 SNHLY, CDR2 FYNNEI. The length of the CDR3 is 13 residues. V shed 8 bases, J shed 14 bases, and the junction held 7 bases outside the gene matches. Of note for this clonotype: What it binds is not known.

The sequence was obtained from an adult woman who had mild COVID-19 (a few samples of this study predate the infection). Cell type and time point are not known. The sequenced sample consisted of PBMCs or a T cell subset sorted from them (not recorded which). The chain joins TRBV2 to TRBJ1-6; TRBD1 matches at 12 bases. The CDR3 region has the DNA TGTGCCAGCGGGGACAGGGGGCGCGACTCCCTCCACTTT. It specifies CASGDRGRDSLHF.